In its sample, the clone carrying this TCR beta chain was seen a few times. Its target is not known. This sample was included in a study of post-analysis software for immune sequencing data. Across the study: Patients with relapsing-remitting, secondary progressive and progressive-relapsing multiple sclerosis courses were all represented. Study results and limitations: With TRBV5-6, TRBV5-1 and TRBV20-1 included, about 5 TRBV segments were more frequent in patients than in controls. Under F measure analysis, samples from one preparation batch co-clustered strongly. Compared against controls, patients with multiple sclerosis displayed significantly lower normalized Chao1 diversity.

cDNA libraries of TCR beta carried unique molecular identifiers. TCRdb analysed the PCR reads with MiXCR anew, one entry per CDR3 protein. Of 350,000 to 500,000 distinct CDR3 sequences detected, about 39% appear once; the ten largest clones hold approximately 7.1%. This CDR3 region has 14 residues. CDR1 and CDR2 from the germline V gene are SGHTA and FQGNSA. Trimming cost V 0 bases and J 3 bases, with 9 bases left between them. V gene TRBV7-2 combines with J gene TRBJ2-7; D unclear. Sequencing was carried out using blood. The sequence was collected from a girl aged 2-9 years with multiple sclerosis. The CDR3 DNA reads TGTGCCAGCAGCTTAGCAGCGAGCCTCTACGAGCAGTACTTC. Encoded protein: CASSLAASLYEQYF.